The 24 T cell receptor beta chains given below trace back to one sample, sequenced in a study of blood T cell repertoires in COVID-19 (TCRdb year 2020). The protocol used for the library was the immunoSEQ multiplex PCR assay. TCRdb provides this immuneACCESS table in a form limited to in-frame rearrangements. Some clones are lacking; in checked studies, under half of them reflect an unresolved V gene, and why the rest are absent is not known. Present in this sample are some 110,000 clones, 80% of which were seen just once. Approximately 16% of the sample is taken by the ten largest. Material for sequencing was peripheral blood. Receptors originate from a man between 60 and 75 years old with active or convalescent COVID-19.

This chain links TRBV5-1 with TRBJ2-3; TRBD1 is a possible D gene (5 bases). Germline loops: CDR1 SGHRS, CDR2 YFSETQ. The CDR3 is made up of 13 amino acids. V was cut by 4 bases and J by 4 bases, with 10 bases left in between. In nucleotides, the CDR3 is TGCGCCAGCAGCCTGGGGCCTGCAGATACGCAGTATTTT. Its translation: CASSLGPADTQYF.

CDR3 bases: TGCGCCAGCAGCTTGAGCGTGAACACTGAAGCTTTCTTT. This encodes CASSLSVNTEAFF. The rearrangement links TRBV5-1 to TRBJ1-1; D ambiguous. Between the trimmed V and J ends, which lost 1 base and 0 bases, there was a span of 4 bases. Germline V CDR1 and CDR2: SGHRS, YFSETQ. The CDR3 sequence is 13 residues long.

As to this clone: Other nucleotide sequences in the sample specify the same CDR3. The chain employs TRBV7-9 and TRBJ1-6; 9 bases match TRBD1. The CDR3 runs to 14 residues. Unmatched junction bases numbered 3, after V lost 2 bases and J lost 10 bases. The V gene's germline CDR1 is SEHNR and CDR2 FQNEAQ (reference sequence). The CDR3 DNA reads TGTGCCAGCAGCTTAAGGACAGGGGACTCACCCCTCCACTTT. It yields the protein CASSLRTGDSPLHF.

J is TRBJ1-3 and V is TRBV7-2; D is possibly TRBD1 (6 bases). There are 14 residues in the CDR3. Germline V gene lookup returns CDR1 SGHTA and CDR2 FQGNSA. The V end lost 5 bases, the J end lost 0 bases, and 8 bases lay between the germline ends. The CDR3 nucleotides read TGTGCCAGCAGCGGACAGAGCTCTGGAAACACCATATATTTT. Translated, it gives CASSGQSSGNTIYF. Full variable domain (outside the CDR3, taken from reference TRBV7-2 and TRBJ1-3): GAGVSQSPSNKVTEKGKDVELRCDPISGHTALYWYRQSLGQGLEFLIYFQGNSAPDKSGLPSDRFSAERTGGSVSTLTIQRTQQEDSAVYLCASSGQSSGNTIYFGEGSWLTVV.

The gene calls are TRBV5-4 and TRBJ2-3; 7 bases are shared with TRBD1. The CDR3 consists of 13 residues. The trim removed 10 bases at V and 6 bases at J, leaving 11 bases unmatched. Germline assignment: CDR1 SGHNT and CDR2 YYREEE (reference sequence). The CDR3 coding sequence is TGTGCCGGACTGGACAGGCTAGGGGATACGCAGTATTTT. Protein sequence: CAGLDRLGDTQYF.

The chain is built from TRBV5-1 and TRBJ1-4; TRBD1 might be the D (5 bases). Germline V CDR1 and CDR2: SGHRS, YFSETQ. The CDR3 has 15 residues. Deletions cut 0 bases from V and 7 bases from J, with 13 bases between. CDR3 sequence: CASSLAPGQGEKLFF. CDR3 nucleotide sequence: TGCGCCAGCAGCTTGGCCCCAGGACAAGGTGAAAAACTGTTTTTT. Variable domain in full (rest from reference TRBV5-1 and TRBJ1-4): KAGVTQTPRYLIKTRGQQVTLSCSPISGHRSVSWYQQTPGQGLQFLFEYFSETQRNKGNFPGRFSGRQFSNSRSEMNVSTLELGDSALYLCASSLAPGQGEKLFFGSGTQLSVL.

The V gene is TRBV28, the J gene TRBJ2-7; TRBD1 agrees at 9 bases. CDR1 is MDHEN and CDR2 is SYDVKM in the germline V gene. V shed 6 bases, J shed 2 bases, and the junction held 5 bases outside the gene matches. This CDR3 comprises 14 residues. CDR3 coding DNA: TGTGCCAGCAGCCGGGACAGGGTGGCCTACGAGCAGTACTTC. This sequence encodes CASSRDRVAYEQYF.

This chain uses TRBV7-2 with TRBJ1-4; possibly TRBD1 for D (6 bases). Trimming pared 4 bases from V and 0 bases from J, leaving 9 bases between. Germline CDR1 is SGHTA and CDR2 is FQGNSA. The length of the CDR3 is 15 residues. CDR3 sequence: CASSSTGSTNEKLFF. DNA for the CDR3: TGTGCCAGCAGCTCCACAGGGTCAACTAATGAAAAACTGTTTTTT.

V usage is TRBV7-9 and J usage is TRBJ2-7, with D possibly TRBD2 on 6 matching bases. V was pared by 5 bases and J by 5 bases, with 13 bases between. The CDR3 extends over 13 amino acids. CDR1 is SEHNR, CDR2 FQNEAQ, per germline (reference sequence). As DNA, the CDR3 is TGTGCCAGCAGCCTGAGGAGGGCTCACGAGCAGTACTTC. This codes for CASSLRRAHEQYF.

The chain combines TRBV6-5 with TRBJ2-7; no clear D. Per germline, CDR1 MNHEY and CDR2 SVGAGI. The CDR3 totals 14 residues. Trimming left V 5 bases short and J 3 bases short, with 14 bases between. The CDR3 DNA sequence: TGTGCCAGCAGTCCGCTACGGGTAGACTACGAGCAGTACTTC. Amino acid sequence: CASSPLRVDYEQYF.

V and J are TRBV11-2 and TRBJ2-1; D not certain. V was shortened by 3 bases and J by 0 bases, with 9 bases between the two germline ends. The germline CDR1 and CDR2 sequences are SGHAT and FQNNGV. The CDR3 extends over 15 amino acids. This chain's CDR3 is CASSFERLSYNEQFF. In nucleotides, the CDR3 is TGTGCCAGCAGCTTTGAGAGACTCTCCTACAATGAGCAGTTCTTC.

The chain uses TRBV12-5 and TRBJ2-1; TRBD2 aligns across 12 bases. The CDR3 length is 20 residues. The V segment lost 5 bases and the J segment 5 bases; nucleotides outside the gene matches: 19. The germline CDR1 and CDR2 sequences are LGHNT and FRNRAP. The CDR3 bases are TGTGCTAGTGGTCAGCTGAATGAACTGGGTAGACTAGCGGGAGACAATGAGCAGTTCTTC. Amino acid sequence: CASGQLNELGRLAGDNEQFF.

The rearrangement links TRBV6-5 to TRBJ1-4, with 8 positions matching TRBD1. Germline CDR1 reads MNHEY; CDR2 reads SVGAGI. CDR3 size: 15 residues. J gave up 3 bases and V 7 bases, and 7 bases lay outside the gene matches. The CDR3 is CASTAGGKSNEKLFF. Written as DNA, the CDR3 is TGTGCCAGCACGGCAGGGGGCAAGTCTAATGAAAAACTGTTTTTT.

This clone was detected only a few times. The chain joins TRBV7-9 to TRBJ2-2; TRBD2 matches 14 bases. From germline, CDR1 is SEHNR and CDR2 FQNEAQ (reference sequence). The length of the CDR3 is 22 residues. V was clipped by 5 bases and J by 2 bases; unmatched bases: 19. CDR3 sequence (DNA): TGTGCCAGCAGCAGTTTACAGGGGGCTTGGACTAGCGGGAGGACTAACACCGGGGAGCTGTTTTTT. It specifies CASSSLQGAWTSGRTNTGELFF.

The rearrangement links TRBV2 to TRBJ2-3; tentative D call: TRBD1 (6 bases). Deletions cut 3 bases from V and 6 bases from J, with 10 bases between. This CDR3 is built from 13 residues. Germline V gives CDR1 SNHLY, CDR2 FYNNEI. CDR3 in amino acids: CASSDGQLDTQYF. CDR3 DNA: TGTGCCAGCAGTGACGGACAGCTCGATACGCAGTATTTT.

The CDR3 loop is CASSAGTGGSKSYGYTF. The CDR3 bases are TGTGCCAGCAGCGCCGGGACAGGGGGTAGTAAAAGCTATGGCTACACCTTC. V is TRBV6-4 and J is TRBJ1-2; 11 bases map to TRBD1. V shed 6 bases, J shed 4 bases, and the junction held 13 bases outside the gene matches. The CDR3 length is 17 residues. Germline assignment: CDR1 MRHNA and CDR2 SNTAGT.

The rearrangement links TRBV11-1 to TRBJ2-1, with D tentatively TRBD2 (6 bases). From germline, CDR1 is SGHAT and CDR2 FQDESV (reference sequence). This CDR3 is built from 15 residues. The V end lost 3 bases, the J end lost 9 bases, and 18 bases lay between the germline ends. CDR3 in DNA: TGTGCCAGCAGCTTGACTAGTGAGATATTTATTGAGCAGTTCTTC. Protein: CASSLTSEIFIEQFF.

The chain couples TRBV7-8 to TRBJ2-3, with D unresolved. The CDR3 is made up of 14 amino acids. Germline loops: CDR1 SGHVS, CDR2 FQNEAQ. Trimming removed 5 bases from V and 0 bases from J, with 9 bases in between. The CDR3 DNA follows: TGTGCCAGCAGCCCCCTATCTAGCACAGATACGCAGTATTTT. This gives the protein CASSPLSSTDTQYF.

The chain is built from TRBV6-5 and TRBJ2-7; D perhaps matches TRBD1 (6 bases). Germline CDR1 is MNHEY and CDR2 is SVGAGI. The V end lost 6 bases, the J end lost 5 bases, and 11 bases lay between the germline ends. CDR3 length: 12 residues. Written as DNA, the CDR3 is TGTGCCAGCAGCCAACAGGGAGACGAGCAGTACTTC. It specifies CASSQQGDEQYF.

This clone appeared once. V and J are TRBV14 and TRBJ2-1; 12 nucleotides match TRBD2. The germline V gene has CDR1 SGHDN and CDR2 FVKESK. The junction had 10 bases not matched to a gene; V was cut back by 4 bases and J by 6 bases. The CDR3 consists of 17 residues. The CDR3 DNA is TGTGCCAGCAGCCGCCAGGAGCTAGCGGGAGGGCGCAATGAGCAGTTCTTC. Its protein product is CASSRQELAGGRNEQFF.

In its sample, this clone was seen once. The V and J genes are TRBV30 and TRBJ2-3; a possible D gene is TRBD2 (6 bases). The V gene lost 0 bases and the J gene lost 3 bases, with 13 bases spanning the gap. Germline V gene lookup returns CDR1 GTSNPN and CDR2 SVGIG (reference sequence). This CDR3 contains 15 residues. In DNA form, the CDR3 reads TGTGCCTGGAGTGTTTCTCTGGGAGGTACAGATACGCAGTATTTT. Its protein is CAWSVSLGGTDTQYF.

The table lists this clone with a count of one. The rearrangement uses TRBV5-1 and TRBJ1-1; TRBD1 is a possible D gene (6 bases). V was cut by 2 bases and J by 1 base, with 12 bases left in between. The germline CDR1 and CDR2 sequences are SGHRS and YFSETQ. The CDR3 length is 15 residues. Here the CDR3 reads CASSFLLGANTEAFF. In DNA, the CDR3 is TGCGCCAGCAGCTTCCTATTGGGGGCGAACACTGAAGCTTTCTTT.

V and J are TRBV11-3 and TRBJ2-1; TRBD1 aligns across 7 bases. The CDR3 is made up of 12 amino acids. The J segment lost 9 bases and the V segment lost 9 bases, leaving 8 bases of the junction unmatched. Germline CDR1 is SGHNT and CDR2 is YENEEA. CDR3 in amino acids: CASGQAPREQFF. The CDR3 DNA reads as TGTGCCAGTGGACAGGCCCCCCGTGAGCAGTTCTTC.

V gene TRBV7-3 combines with J gene TRBJ2-7; 7 nucleotides line up with TRBD2. V shed 8 bases and J 3 bases; nucleotides not matched to a gene: 7. Germline V gene data show CDR1 as SGHTA and CDR2 as FQGTGA. The CDR3 has 13 amino acids. The CDR3 DNA sequence: TGTGCCAGCTCCCTGAGCGGGAACTACGAGCAGTACTTC. Its translation: CASSLSGNYEQYF. Variable domain in full (rest from reference TRBV7-3 and TRBJ2-7): GAGVSQTPSNKVTEKGKYVELRCDPISGHTALYWYRQSLGQGPEFLIYFQGTGAADDSGLPNDRFFAVRPEGSVSTLKIQRTERGDSAVYLCASSLSGNYEQYFGPGTRLTVT.